This is a list of T cell receptor beta chains from one sample in a study of blood T cell repertoires in COVID-19. The repertoire was sequenced with immunoSEQ multiplex PCR; TCRdb's copy has only in-frame clones and lacks some. The sample gives 65,000 to 70,000 clones, about 74% of which show up once; about 25% is in the top ten. The specimen sequenced was peripheral blood. Source of these receptors: a human donor in a cohort sampled during active COVID-19. The CDR3 runs from the conserved cysteine through the conserved F or W. The D gene is left open where the match is weak. Size tells how often a clone was seen (once, few, many) or the class of an expanded clone, and some rows leave it out.

J gene | CDR3 length | D gene | V gene | clone size | CDR3 DNA | CDR3 protein
TRBJ2-5 | 15 | . | TRBV9 | . | TGTGCCAGCAGCGTAGCCCCTAGGCCGGGAGAGACCCAGTACTTC | CASSVAPRPGETQYF
TRBJ2-2 | 14 | TRBD2 | TRBV6-5 | . | TGTGCCAGCACCCTTGGGACTACCACCGGGGAGCTGTTTTTT | CASTLGTTTGELFF
TRBJ2-4 | 13 | . | TRBV18 | . | TGTGCCAGCTCACCAACAGGACAAAACATTCAGTACTTC | CASSPTGQNIQYF
TRBJ1-5 | 17 | . | TRBV19 | . | TGTGCCAGTACCCCTGTGGGGGGATCGGTGCAGAATCAGCCCCAGCATTTT | CASTPVGGSVQNQPQHF
TRBJ1-4 | 16 | TRBD1 | TRBV5-1 | . | TGCGCCAGCAGCTTGGGAAGTCCCGGGACAGGGGAAAAACTGTTTTTT | CASSLGSPGTGEKLFF
TRBJ2-1 | 16 | . | TRBV5-1 | . | TGCGCCAGCAGCTTGAACATAATCGGGACAAACAATGAGCAGTTCTTC | CASSLNIIGTNNEQFF
TRBJ1-2 | 13 | TRBD1 | TRBV10-3 | few | TGTGCCATCACCCGGACAGGGGACTCTGGCTACACCTTC | CAITRTGDSGYTF
TRBJ1-2 | 12 | TRBD1 | TRBV5-6 | . | TGTGCCAGCAGCTCGATGATGGGGACAGACCTTTTC | CASSSMMGTDLF
TRBJ1-1 | 14 | . | TRBV3-1/TRBV3-2 | . | TGTGCCAGCAGCCCGTGGACAGCTAACACTGAAGCTTTCTTT | CASSPWTANTEAFF
TRBJ1-1 | 14 | . | TRBV10-3 | . | TGTGCCATCAGTGACCCAGGGACAAGCACTGAAGCTTTCTTT | CAISDPGTSTEAFF
TRBJ2-7 | 13 | TRBD1 | TRBV28 | . | TGTGCCAGCACCGGGACAGGGGGATACGAGCAGTACTTC | CASTGTGGYEQYF
TRBJ1-6 | 13 | . | TRBV7-9 | few | TGTGCCAGCACCCAATCAGATAATTCACCCCTCCACTTT | CASTQSDNSPLHF
TRBJ2-1 | 20 | TRBD2 | TRBV7-8 | . | TGTGCCAGCAGCTATATAGCGGGGGAATATAGTCCGAGCTCCTACAATGAGCAGTTCTTC | CASSYIAGEYSPSSYNEQFF
TRBJ2-5 | 14 | TRBD2 | TRBV5-1 | . | TGCGCCAGCAGCTCAACTAGCGAATTGGAGACCCAGTACTTC | CASSSTSELETQYF
TRBJ2-1 | 14 | TRBD2 | TRBV9 | . | TGTGCCAGCAGCGTACTAGCGGGAGATAATGAGCAGTTCTTC | CASSVLAGDNEQFF
TRBJ2-3 | 15 | TRBD1 | TRBV7-2 | . | TGTGCCAGCAGCGGACGGACAGGGTTAGCAGATACGCAGTATTTT | CASSGRTGLADTQYF
TRBJ2-7 | 17 | TRBD2 | TRBV19 | . | TGTGCCAGTAGTACCGGACTAGCGGGAGATTCGGTCTACGAGCAGTACTTC | CASSTGLAGDSVYEQYF
TRBJ2-2 | 14 | TRBD1 | TRBV5-1 | few | TGCGCCAGCACCGGGACAGTGAACACCGGGGAGCTGTTTTTT | CASTGTVNTGELFF
TRBJ2-5 | 12 | TRBD2 | TRBV29-1 | few | TGCAGCGTTGAAGAGGGAGGGGAGACCCAGTACTTC | CSVEEGGETQYF
TRBJ2-2 | 17 | TRBD2 | TRBV6-2/TRBV6-3 | . | TGTGCCAGCAGCTATACCCAAGCGGGAGTTCGGACCGGGGAGCTGTTTTTT | CASSYTQAGVRTGELFF
TRBJ2-3 | 20 | TRBD2 | TRBV28 | once | TGTGCCAGCAGTTTATTCGGACTAGCGGGAGGATTAACTAGCACAGATACGCAGTATTTT | CASSLFGLAGGLTSTDTQYF
TRBJ1-2 | 14 | . | TRBV3-1/TRBV3-2 | . | TGTGCCAGCAGCCAAGATCGGGGGGCGCATGGCTACACCTTC | CASSQDRGAHGYTF
TRBJ2-6 | 17 | . | TRBV4-1 | few | TGCGCCAGCAGCCAAGACCACACGATTTCTGGGGCCAACGTCCTGACTTTC | CASSQDHTISGANVLTF
TRBJ2-3 | 13 | . | TRBV5-4 | . | TGTGCCAGCAGTTCGGTATTCACAGATACGCAGTATTTT | CASSSVFTDTQYF
TRBJ2-1 | 16 | . | TRBV19 | . | TGTGCCAGTAGTATAGGGGACTCGAGCTCCTACAATGAGCAGTTCTTC | CASSIGDSSSYNEQFF
TRBJ1-2 | 14 | . | TRBV7-2 | . | TGTGCCAGCAGCTTGGAAGGAGGTTACTATGGCTACACCTTC | CASSLEGGYYGYTF
TRBJ1-5 | 16 | TRBD1 | TRBV5-6 | once | TGTGCCAGCAGCTTTTTTCAGGGGGAGGTCAATCAGCCCCAGCATTTT | CASSFFQGEVNQPQHF
TRBJ2-7 | 14 | TRBD1 | TRBV7-2 | . | TGTGCCAGCAGCTCCTCCGGGACAGGGCGCGAGCAGTACTTC | CASSSSGTGREQYF
TRBJ1-4 | 13 | . | TRBV10-1 | few | TGCGCCAGCAGTGAGTCCGGAGGTGAAAAACTGTTTTTT | CASSESGGEKLFF
TRBJ1-3 | 16 | . | TRBV5-1 | . | TGCGCCAGCAGCTTGGCAGGAACCAACTCTGGAAACACCATATATTTT | CASSLAGTNSGNTIYF